This TCR beta chain was identified during a study of identical twins. TCRdb re-called the 5' RACE reads with MiXCR, one entry per CDR3 protein. The data contain some 690,000 distinct CDR3 sequences, roughly 20% of them seen just once; the ten biggest clones take up more than 4%. A remark on this clonotype: Given a much more abundant clone one base away, this may be a read error.

The CDR3 runs to 15 residues. With 4 bases clipped from V and 5 bases from J, the junction kept 6 bases outside the gene matches. Germline values: CDR1 LNHNV, CDR2 YYDKDF (reference sequence). Donors uniformly comprised healthy Caucasians. These records were also assigned to another study, of T cells expressing NK-cell markers. From that report: Eight donors were sequenced, seven testing HCMV-seropositive and one testing seronegative.

The TCR originated in a woman aged 18-29 years in good health. This chain connects TRBV15 to TRBJ2-3; TRBD2 matches 10 bases. Source material: PBMCs. The CDR3: CATSKGLAEGDTQYF. CDR3 nucleotides: TGTGCCACCAGCAAAGGACTAGCGGAGGGAGATACGCAGTATTTT.